This T cell receptor beta chain was sequenced in a study of T cells in Graves' hyperthyroidism and ophthalmopathy. RNA transcripts were the template for amplifying TCR beta CDR3 regions. The primer set for the first-round RT-PCR of the TCR CDR3 was HTBI. TCRdb re-called the multiplex PCR reads through MiXCR, storing one row per CDR3 protein. This sample carries roughly 740,000 distinct CDR3 sequences, around 15% of them seen once, and the ten largest clones take under 10%. Patients counted as stable if ophthalmopathy did not develop within 18 months. Participants, patients aged 18 to 65, had newly diagnosed hyperthyroidism with a duration under 2 months. V lost 6 bases and J lost 5, with 8 bases in between. This CDR3 spans 13 amino acids. Germline V gene lookup returns CDR1 MNHNS and CDR2 SASEGT. General study points: In the blood, most expanded thyroid clonotypes above 0.001 appeared as well. Ophthalmopathy cases were set apart from stable hyperthyroidism by a 13 V-J model.

This clonotype was observed many times. Its antigen is unidentified. Material for sequencing was blood. The TCR was taken from a man aged 18 to 30 with Graves' hyperthyroidism. The V and J genes are TRBV6-1 and TRBJ1-6, with unresolved D. The CDR3 DNA reads as TGTGCCAGCAGCCGTAAGGATAATTCACCCCTCCACTTT. Encoded protein: CASSRKDNSPLHF.